This T cell receptor beta chain is from a study of blood T cell repertoires in COVID-19. Sequencing was performed with immunoSEQ multiplex PCR; in TCRdb, only in-frame clones are kept and a portion is missing. The data hold 90,000 to 130,000 clones, with 86% observed a single time. Sequenced input: peripheral blood. This TCR was recovered from a man aged 35-49 years with acute or convalescent COVID-19.

The CDR3 DNA follows: TGTGCCAGCGGCTATAGCGGGGAACCCTACGAGCAGTACTTC. Its translation: CASGYSGEPYEQYF. J is TRBJ2-7 and V is TRBV14; 8 nucleotides match TRBD2. Germline assignment: CDR1 SGHDN and CDR2 FVKESK. Trimming removed 8 bases from V and 2 bases from J; junction bases left unmatched: 8. The CDR3 has 14 amino acids.